Listed below are T cell receptor beta chains from one sample, sequenced in a study of blood T cell repertoires in COVID-19. Assay used: immunoSEQ multiplex PCR; TCRdb lists only in-frame clones, some missing. The repertoire includes approximately 180,000 clones, around 90% of them detected once, and approximately 0.5% sits in the top ten. Sequenced material: peripheral blood. These TCRs come from a man aged 45 to 65 with acute or convalescent COVID-19. The CDR3 runs from the conserved cysteine through the conserved F or W. A D gene is named only where the DNA matches it firmly. Expanded clones are given a class, and other clones once, few, many or no size at all.

abundance | j_gene | v_gene | d_gene | CDR3aa | CDR3nt
- | TRBJ2-7 | TRBV28 | TRBD1 | CAIQSPGQMSYEQYF | TGTGCCATTCAAAGCCCGGGACAGATGTCCTACGAGCAGTACTTC
- | TRBJ1-3 | TRBV11-2 | TRBD1 | CASSGETGTGGNTIYF | TGTGCCAGCAGCGGAGAGACCGGGACAGGGGGAAACACCATATATTTT
- | TRBJ2-5 | TRBV24-1 | - | CATSDFTPRVSQETQYF | TGTGCCACCAGTGATTTTACGCCCAGGGTTTCGCAAGAGACCCAGTACTTC
- | TRBJ2-2 | TRBV27 | - | CASTLGPAPKTGELFF | TGTGCCAGCACCTTGGGGCCGGCCCCAAAAACCGGGGAGCTGTTTTTT
- | TRBJ2-1 | TRBV4-2 | - | CASSVVPHAASNNEQFF | TGTGCCAGCAGCGTAGTCCCCCACGCGGCGAGTAACAATGAGCAGTTCTTC
- | TRBJ2-7 | TRBV7-9 | - | CASSLEKSGFYEQYF | TGTGCCAGCAGCCTCGAGAAGAGCGGATTCTACGAGCAGTACTTC
- | TRBJ1-5 | TRBV7-8 | - | CASSLGGEINQPQHF | TGTGCCAGCAGCTTAGGCGGAGAGATAAATCAGCCCCAGCATTTT
once | TRBJ2-7 | TRBV28 | - | CASSSPEGSAYEQYF | TGTGCCAGCAGTTCTCCCGAAGGCAGCGCCTACGAGCAGTACTTC
- | TRBJ1-2 | TRBV28 | - | CASRGQGTNYGYTF | TGTGCCAGCAGGGGTCAGGGGACTAACTATGGCTACACCTTC
- | TRBJ2-5 | TRBV9 | - | CASSVVSGQGLETQYF | TGTGCCAGCAGCGTAGTATCCGGCCAGGGACTTGAGACCCAGTACTTC
- | TRBJ2-4 | TRBV18 | TRBD1 | CASSPGQGQAWNIQYF | TGTGCCAGCTCGCCGGGCCAGGGACAGGCTTGGAACATTCAGTACTTC
few | TRBJ1-4 | TRBV29-1 | - | CSARRGGLTNEKLFF | TGCAGCGCCAGGAGGGGGGGGTTAACTAATGAAAAACTGTTTTTT
- | TRBJ2-1 | TRBV5-1 | TRBD2 | CASSSGLAGFLSSYNEQFF | TGCGCCAGCAGTTCGGGACTAGCGGGATTTCTTAGCTCCTACAATGAGCAGTTCTTC
few | TRBJ2-4 | TRBV7-2 | - | CASSPGNIQYF | TGTGCCAGCAGTCCAGGGAACATTCAGTACTTC
- | TRBJ1-2 | TRBV5-1 | - | CASSLAPEANYGYTF | TGCGCCAGCAGCTTGGCCCCAGAAGCTAACTATGGCTACACCTTC
- | TRBJ2-1 | TRBV28 | TRBD2 | CASSLPPLSGGASYNEQFF | TGTGCCAGCAGTTTGCCCCCCCTCAGCGGGGGTGCCTCCTACAATGAGCAGTTCTTC
- | TRBJ2-1 | TRBV19 | TRBD2 | CASSTVLAGNEQFF | TGTGCCAGTAGTACCGTACTAGCGGGCAATGAGCAGTTCTTC
- | TRBJ2-3 | TRBV10-3 | TRBD1 | CAISQVPGQEDTQYF | TGTGCCATCAGTCAAGTCCCGGGACAGGAGGATACGCAGTATTTT
- | TRBJ2-2 | TRBV6-2/TRBV6-3 | - | CASSSHGGSDTGELFF | TGTGCCAGCAGTTCTCACGGAGGGTCGGACACCGGGGAGCTGTTTTTT
- | TRBJ1-4 | TRBV28 | TRBD1 | CASSLGTGGEKLFF | TGTGCCAGCAGTCTCGGGACAGGGGGTGAAAAACTGTTTTTT